Below, one TCR beta chain is given with its context. Its antigen remains unidentified. Trimming stripped 6 bases from V and 15 bases from J, with 18 bases between. The CDR3 has 12 amino acids. Germline values: CDR1 MNHNS, CDR2 SASEGT. Data came from immunoSEQ multiplex PCR; TCRdb stores just in-frame clones and leaves some out. The table shows tens of thousands of clones, with just under 90% occurring only once. This specimen comes from a study of OX40 agonist ivuxolimab in advanced cancers. Study-level information: The patients' treatment was ivuxolimab, an agonistic anti-OX40 (CD134) antibody. Dose-escalation cases comprised hepatocellular carcinoma, melanoma, renal cell or head and neck cancer.

Study results and caveats: There were, on average, more expanded clones in CD8+ T cells than in CD4+.

The chain combines TRBV6-1 with TRBJ2-1; maybe TRBD1 (5 bases). This receptor was obtained from an adult with an advanced solid tumor such as melanoma, head and neck, liver or kidney cancer. Here the sequenced sample was CD4+ or CD8+ T cells sorted from blood, taken in a trial of the OX40 agonist ivuxolimab. In DNA form, the CDR3 reads TGTGCCAGCAGAACAGCCTCGGGTACAGGGTTCTTC. Residues: CASRTASGTGFF.